Detailed here is one T cell receptor (beta chain). Its antigen is currently unknown. V was pared by 1 base and J by 4 bases, with 18 bases of the junction left unmatched. This CDR3 comprises 19 residues. The germline CDR1 and CDR2 sequences are SGHRS and YFSETQ. The source of the sample is a study of cytomegalovirus exposure and HLA in healthy donors. Whole-study findings and limits: Later analysis showed most CMV-associated TCR beta chains appearing HLA-restricted. Later work associated 16,951 TCR beta sequences with HLA alleles at 0.05 false discovery rate. CMV serostatus was the only recorded immune exposure for donors. A later analysis showed that HLA-associated TCR beta chains had undergone more clonal expansion than equally common others.

A multiplex PCR was run with 60 Vbeta primers and 13 Jbeta primers. Measured with immunoSEQ multiplex PCR; TCRdb has only the in-frame clones, and not every one. The data contain about 120,000 clones, more than 75% of them singletons. V usage is TRBV5-1 and J usage is TRBJ1-1, with 8 bases fitting TRBD1. This sequence originates from a woman in her 40s in good health and CMV-seropositive. Sequencing was carried out using PBMCs. CDR3 residues: CASSLRPSGRGRPGTEAFF. The CDR3 bases are TGCGCCAGCAGCTTGCGTCCCTCCGGCAGGGGGCGTCCGGGCACTGAAGCTTTCTTT.